Below are 13 T cell receptor beta chains sequenced from a single sample in a study of shared clonotypes between healthy human individuals. Sequencing was performed with immunoSEQ multiplex PCR; in TCRdb, only in-frame clones are kept and a portion is missing. The data contain about 1,800,000 clones, less than 95% of them singletons. Naive CD8 cells lacked CD45RO, underwent positive selection for CCR7 and left out terminally differentiated effector memory CD45RA+ cells. The sample consisted of naive CD8+ T cells sorted from blood. The origin of the receptors is a man between 18 and 35 years old in good health.

J is TRBJ2-3 and V is TRBV5-5; D is undetermined. Germline lookup yields CDR1 SGHKS and CDR2 YYEKEE (reference sequence). Deletions cut 4 bases from V and 2 bases from J, with 17 bases between. CDR3 size: 16 residues. CDR3 in DNA: TGTGCCAGCAGCAAAACCGAACTGTACCTCACAGATACGCAGTATTTT. Amino acids: CASSKTELYLTDTQYF.

The gene calls are TRBV7-2 and TRBJ1-1; D gene unclear. Trimming pared 1 base from V and 0 bases from J, leaving 9 bases between. The CDR3 contains 15 residues. Germline V gives CDR1 SGHTA, CDR2 FQGNSA. CDR3 residues: CASSLVLYLNTEAFF. In DNA, the CDR3 is TGTGCCAGCAGCTTAGTCTTATACTTGAACACTGAAGCTTTCTTT.

The rearrangement links TRBV11-3 to TRBJ2-7; D might be TRBD1 (6 bases). The germline V gene encodes CDR1 SGHNT and CDR2 YENEEA. The CDR3 length is 14 residues. The V and J ends lost 4 bases and 2 bases respectively, with 12 bases between them. The DNA for the CDR3 is TGTGCCAGCAGCTCCCGGGACAAGGCCTACGAGCAGTACTTC. Its protein is CASSSRDKAYEQYF.

This chain joins TRBV30 and TRBJ1-1; D is ambiguous. The V gene lost 2 bases and the J gene lost 0 bases, with 16 bases spanning the gap. The CDR3 loop spans 16 amino acids. Germline assignment: CDR1 GTSNPN and CDR2 SVGIG (reference sequence). The CDR3 coding sequence is TGTGCCTGGAGTAATGTAAGAGGATTTGTGAACACTGAAGCTTTCTTT. This sequence encodes CAWSNVRGFVNTEAFF. The whole variable domain, remainder taken from reference TRBV30 and TRBJ1-1, is SQTIHQWPATLVQPVGSPLSLECTVEGTSNPNLYWYRQAAGRGLQLLFYSVGIGQISSEVPQNLSASRPQDRQFILSSKKLLLSDSGFYLCAWSNVRGFVNTEAFFGQGTRLTVV.

This chain joins TRBV7-9 and TRBJ2-7; 8 bases align to TRBD2. CDR1 and CDR2 from the germline V gene are SEHNR and FQNEAQ (reference sequence). The CDR3 contains 18 residues. With V trimmed by 5 bases and J by 0 bases, 15 bases remained unmatched. CDR3 sequence: CASSPPRGGRPHSYEQYF. CDR3 sequence (DNA): TGTGCCAGCAGCCCACCCCGGGGCGGGAGGCCCCACTCCTACGAGCAGTACTTC. The full variable domain, its missing parts supplied by reference TRBV7-9 and TRBJ2-7, is DTGVSQNPRHKITKRGQNVTFRCDPISEHNRLYWYRQTLGQGPEFLTYFQNEAQLEKSRLLSDRFSAERPKGSFSTLEIQRTEQGDSAMYLCASSPPRGGRPHSYEQYFGPGTRLTVT.

V and J are TRBV10-3 and TRBJ2-3, with D maybe TRBD1 (5 bases). This CDR3 has 14 amino acids. Germline assignment: CDR1 ENHRY and CDR2 SYGVKD. V was pared by 8 bases and J by 0 bases, with 12 bases between. Here the CDR3 DNA reads TGTGCCATCTGGGCAGGGCTTAGCACAGATACGCAGTATTTT. It translates to CAIWAGLSTDTQYF.

This clone was detected once. The chain recombines TRBV7-9 with TRBJ2-7; 10 bases fit TRBD1. Germline CDR1 reads SEHNR; CDR2 reads FQNEAQ (reference sequence). The CDR3 is made up of 14 amino acids. Unmatched junction bases numbered 6, after V lost 8 bases and J lost 2 bases. In nucleotides, the CDR3 is TGTGCCAGCGCAGGGGACAGGGGCCCCTACGAGCAGTACTTC. This translates into CASAGDRGPYEQYF.

Here the CDR3 DNA reads TGTGCCAGCAGTTTAGGCGAGAATTCACCCCTCCACTTT. Its translation: CASSLGENSPLHF. The chain joins TRBV6-5 to TRBJ1-6; no clear D. V lost 4 bases, J lost 7 bases, and 8 bases lay in between. CDR1 MNHEY and CDR2 SVGAGI come from the germline V gene. The CDR3 covers 13 residues.

The chain uses TRBV30 and TRBJ1-2; D gene unclear. The germline gives CDR1 GTSNPN, CDR2 SVGIG (reference sequence). The CDR3 loop spans 12 amino acids. The V gene lost 5 bases and the J gene lost 4 bases, with 11 bases spanning the gap. The CDR3 spells CAWGQAIYGYTF. The DNA for the CDR3 is TGTGCCTGGGGCCAGGCAATCTATGGCTACACCTTC.

V is TRBV11-2 and J is TRBJ1-3, with D unclear. V was trimmed by 3 bases and J by 8 bases, leaving 20 bases between them. From germline, CDR1 is SGHAT and CDR2 FQNNGV. CDR3 length: 16 residues. The CDR3 loop reads CASSLLVIGGAHTIYF. The DNA of the CDR3 is TGTGCCAGCAGCTTGCTAGTCATTGGTGGAGCCCACACCATATATTTT. Full variable domain (remainder filled in from reference TRBV11-2 and TRBJ1-3): EAGVAQSPRYKIIEKRQSVAFWCNPISGHATLYWYQQILGQGPKLLIQFQNNGVVDDSQLPKDRFSAERLKGVDSTLKIQPAKLEDSAVYLCASSLLVIGGAHTIYFGEGSWLTVV.

The V call is TRBV7-2, the J call TRBJ2-7; D remains ambiguous. Germline CDR1 is SGHTA and CDR2 is FQGNSA. The CDR3 is 14 amino acids. Trimming took off 5 bases at V and 3 bases at J, with 14 bases between the two ends. This CDR3 reads CASSPPAPNYEQYF. The CDR3 nucleotides are TGTGCCAGCAGCCCCCCCGCACCCAACTACGAGCAGTACTTC.

This clone was observed a single time. This rearrangement joins TRBV7-9 to TRBJ1-5, with a weak D call TRBD1 (6 bases). Germline CDR1 reads SEHNR; CDR2 reads FQNEAQ (reference sequence). CDR3 size: 16 residues. V lost 5 bases and J lost 0, with 14 bases in between. Here the CDR3 reads CASSERTVNSNQPQHF. CDR3 DNA sequence: TGTGCCAGCAGCGAACGGACAGTAAATAGCAATCAGCCCCAGCATTTT.

With regard to this clone: Additional DNA sequences in this sample encode the identical CDR3. The chain employs TRBV29-1 and TRBJ1-2; tentatively, D is TRBD1 (6 bases). The CDR3 loop spans 12 amino acids. V lost 5 bases, J lost 3 bases, and 10 bases lay in between. Per the germline V gene, CDR1 is SQVTM and CDR2 is ANQGSEA. The CDR3 loop reads CSVLGGDYGYTF. CDR3 bases: TGCAGCGTTCTGGGGGGCGACTATGGCTACACCTTC.